Shown below are 6 T cell receptor beta chains from a single sample sequenced in a study of cytotoxic CD8 clonotypes in ibrutinib-treated CLL. Generated by immunoSEQ multiplex PCR, the TCRdb table keeps only in-frame clones and is missing some. The sample includes hundreds of thousands of clones, roughly 70% of them seen just once. This sample comprised PBMCs, obtained after 36 months of ibrutinib treatment. These receptors originate from a human donor with chronic lymphocytic leukemia.

This clone showed up just a few times. The chain joins TRBV4-1 to TRBJ2-5, with D possibly being TRBD1 or TRBD2 (6 bases each). Germline CDR1 reads MGHRA; CDR2 reads YSYEKL. CDR3 length: 14 residues. V was trimmed by 7 bases and J by 7 bases, leaving 19 bases between them. The CDR3 region is CASNSRRDNGTQYF. The CDR3 nucleotides are TGCGCCAGCAACTCCCGGCGGGACAATGGGACCCAGTACTTC.

The rearrangement links TRBV27 to TRBJ2-1; D is unresolved. Per germline, CDR1 MNHEY and CDR2 SMNVEV (reference sequence). CDR3 length equals 13 residues. Trimming left V 7 bases short and J 8 bases short, with 15 bases between. The CDR3 DNA reads TGTGCCAGCACCCGGCCAGGCGCCTATGAGCAGTTCTTC. It is translated as CASTRPGAYEQFF.

V usage is TRBV11-2 and J usage is TRBJ2-1; unclear D gene. The V and J ends lost 1 base and 5 bases respectively, with 6 bases between them. Germline-derived CDR1 and CDR2 are SGHAT and FQNNGV. The CDR3 totals 13 residues. The CDR3 here is CASSLVSHNEQFF. CDR3 bases: TGTGCCAGCAGCTTAGTGAGCCACAATGAGCAGTTCTTC. Based on the CDR3 plus reference TRBV11-2 and TRBJ2-1, the full variable domain is EAGVAQSPRYKIIEKRQSVAFWCNPISGHATLYWYQQILGQGPKLLIQFQNNGVVDDSQLPKDRFSAERLKGVDSTLKIQPAKLEDSAVYLCASSLVSHNEQFFGPGTRLTVL.

This chain connects TRBV27 to TRBJ2-7; TRBD2 matches 13 bases. The CDR3 spans 16 residues. Germline CDR1 and CDR2: MNHEY and SMNVEV (reference sequence). V was clipped by 4 bases and J by 2 bases; unmatched bases: 5. The chain's CDR3 is CASSSLGTSGTYEQYF. The CDR3 nucleotides are TGTGCCAGCAGTTCGCTCGGGACTAGCGGGACCTACGAGCAGTACTTC.

The chain is built from TRBV19 and TRBJ2-7; TRBD2 matches at 10 bases. CDR3 length: 17 amino acids. Unmatched junction bases numbered 10, after V lost 5 bases and J lost 0 bases. The germline V gene has CDR1 LNHDA and CDR2 SQIVND (reference sequence). CDR3: CASSGPRTSGSSYEQYF. The CDR3 nucleotides read TGTGCCAGTAGTGGTCCGCGGACTAGCGGAAGCTCCTACGAGCAGTACTTC.

The V gene is TRBV2, the J gene TRBJ2-1; 13 positions match TRBD2. This CDR3 comprises 15 residues. V was clipped by 8 bases and J by 9 bases; unmatched bases: 10. The germline V gene encodes CDR1 SNHLY and CDR2 FYNNEI. The CDR3 DNA follows: TGTGCCAGCGGGGGGACTAGCGGGACCCGGACTGAGCAGTTCTTC. It specifies CASGGTSGTRTEQFF.